At least ten counts were recorded for the clone carrying this T cell receptor beta chain. The antigen remains undetermined. The data belong to a study of molecular identifiers for immune sequencing clone quantification. Sorting defined naive CD8 T cells as CD8+CD4-CCR7+CD45RA+. TCRdb processed the PCR reads anew with MiXCR; each CDR3 protein has one entry. This sample has about 40,000 distinct CDR3 sequences, with about 18% found just once. Points from the study as a whole: A shared barcode on identical TCR molecules could lead to underestimated sizes for highly expanded clones.

The CDR3 contains 16 residues. Looked up from germline, CDR1 is SQVTM and CDR2 is ANQGSEA. V lost 0 bases to trimming and J lost 3 bases, with 15 bases between them. The sequencing input was naive CD8+ T cells from blood, with Jurkat cell RNA spiked in. Sample subset: FACS-sorted CD8+CD4-CCR7+CD45RA+ naive T cells. This TCR came from a human donor in good health. Some libraries in this study had Jurkat cell RNA spiked in. J is TRBJ2-1 and V is TRBV29-1, with D tentatively TRBD2 (6 bases). This CDR3 reads CSVEDGTGEDYNEQFF. CDR3 nucleotide sequence: TGCAGCGTTGAAGATGGGACGGGGGAGGACTACAATGAGCAGTTCTTC.